The 20 T cell receptor beta chains in this list originate from one sample, sequenced in a study of Graves' ophthalmopathy and Graves' hyperthyroidism. RNA transcripts were the source from which TCR beta CDR3 regions were amplified. Amplification began with first-round RT-PCR using HTBI primers, then second-round multiplex PCR was performed. MiXCR was run by TCRdb on the multiplex PCR reads, yielding one entry per CDR3 protein. The data contain 500,000 to 700,000 distinct CDR3 sequences, about 20% of them singletons. The sample taken for sequencing was peripheral blood. These receptor sequences come from a woman aged 18-29 years with stable Graves' hyperthyroidism. Some clones in this sample may be carry-over from other donors' samples.

This clonotype has ten or more counts. V and J are TRBV13 and TRBJ2-2; D perhaps matches TRBD1 (5 bases). CDR1 is PRHDT, CDR2 FYEKMQ, per germline (reference sequence). The V gene lost 5 bases and the J gene lost 2 bases, with 9 bases spanning the gap. This CDR3 has 14 amino acids. CDR3 residues: CASSQGHNTGELFF. The CDR3 DNA sequence: TGTGCCAGCAGCCAAGGACATAACACCGGGGAGCTGTTTTTT. Drawing the rest from reference TRBV13 and TRBJ2-2, the complete variable domain is AAGVIQSPRHLIKEKRETATLKCYPIPRHDTVYWYQQGPGQDPQFLISFYEKMQSDKGSIPDRFSAQQFSDYHSELNMSSLELGDSALYFCASSQGHNTGELFFGEGSRLTVL.

On this clonotype itself: This may be a read error: a much more frequent sequence differs by one nucleotide. The chain joins TRBV10-1 to TRBJ2-4; 8 positions match TRBD2. The CDR3 runs to 14 residues. Germline V CDR1 and CDR2: WNHNN, SYGVQD (reference sequence). Unmatched junction bases numbered 9, after V lost 1 base and J lost 13 bases. CDR3 coding DNA: TGCGCCAGCAGTGAGTTTTCGGCTAGCGGGCGCCAGTACTTC. Its translation: CASSEFSASGRQYF.

The rearrangement joins TRBV6-2 or TRBV6-3 to TRBJ2-7, with D tentatively TRBD1 (5 bases). Germline values: CDR1 MNHEY, CDR2 SVGEGT. This CDR3 region has 15 residues. Trimming removed 2 bases from V and 6 bases from J, with 17 bases in between. The CDR3 DNA is TGTGCCAGCAGTTACGCCAAGACAGTTCGGCGCGAGCAGTACTTC. It codes for CASSYAKTVRREQYF.

This clonotype has only a few counts. The chain carries TRBV11-1 and TRBJ2-7, with 9 bases that match TRBD2. The CDR3 has 14 residues. V gave up 5 bases and J gave up 4 bases; unmatched junction bases: 6. In germline, CDR1 is SGHAT, CDR2 FQDESV (reference sequence). The CDR3 coding sequence is TGTGCCAGCAGCCTCGCGGGAGGGGAATACGAGCAGTACTTC. It is translated as CASSLAGGEYEQYF.

With respect to this clonotype: As the CDR3 is not closed by the conserved phenylalanine or tryptophan, this likely results from a read error. V and J are TRBV25-1 and TRBJ2-7, with D possibly being TRBD1 (5 bases). The germline V gene has CDR1 MGHDK and CDR2 SYGVNS. Deletions cut 1 base from V and 3 bases from J, with 13 bases between. This CDR3 spans 15 amino acids. This CDR3 is CASSEFAGNFYEQYS. In nucleotides, the CDR3 is TGTGCCAGCAGTGAATTCGCAGGGAATTTCTACGAGCAGTACTCC.

The chain combines TRBV27 with TRBJ2-2; D is possibly TRBD2 (6 bases). The ends were cut back, 5 bases at V and 10 bases at J, with 17 bases in the middle. Germline V CDR1 and CDR2: MNHEY, SMNVEV (reference sequence). The CDR3 consists of 14 residues. The CDR3 reads CASSLTGRTEELFF. CDR3 in DNA: TGTGCCAGCAGTCTAACCGGGAGAACTGAGGAGCTGTTTTTT.

The chain recombines TRBV6-5 with TRBJ2-5; a possible D gene is TRBD2 (5 bases). CDR1 and CDR2 (germline): MNHEY, SVGAGI. CDR3 length equals 14 residues. Trimming removed 2 bases from V and 5 bases from J, with 12 bases in between. CDR3 in amino acids: CASSYARGDETQYF. CDR3 nucleotides: TGTGCCAGCAGTTACGCCCGGGGAGACGAGACCCAGTACTTC.

The chain couples TRBV12-3 or TRBV12-4 to TRBJ2-5; 10 nucleotides align to TRBD1. V lost 7 bases to trimming and J lost 5 bases; unmatched junction nucleotides: 7. CDR3 size: 14 residues. The CDR3 sequence is CASTQGQGGETQYF. CDR3 sequence (DNA): TGTGCCAGCACCCAAGGACAGGGGGGGGAGACCCAGTACTTC.

This clonotype was observed many times. The CDR3 sequence: CATSAAGLAGSYEQYF. CDR3 nucleotide sequence: TGTGCCACCAGTGCCGCGGGACTAGCGGGTTCCTACGAGCAGTACTTC. V usage is TRBV24-1 and J usage is TRBJ2-7; 12 bases are shared with TRBD2. Germline V gives CDR1 KGHDR, CDR2 SFDVKD. The CDR3 runs to 16 residues. Trimming at V came to 5 bases and at J to 1 base, leaving 5 bases not matched to a gene.

This sequence joins TRBV12-3 or TRBV12-4 and TRBJ2-7; 7 positions match TRBD1. The CDR3 has 14 residues. V shed 4 bases, J shed 2 bases, and the junction held 5 bases outside the gene matches. The CDR3 here is CASSSGQDTYEQYF. CDR3 nucleotides: TGTGCCAGCAGTTCCGGACAGGATACCTACGAGCAGTACTTC.

This clonotype occurred many times. The chain carries TRBV9 and TRBJ2-7; TRBD1 is a possible D gene (5 bases). Trimming took 3 bases from V and 7 from J, leaving 17 bases between them. Germline CDR1 is SGDLS and CDR2 is YYNGEE. This CDR3 is 14 amino acids long. Written as DNA, the CDR3 is TGTGCCAGCAGCGGCCCGACAGAAAACGAGGAGCAGTACTTC. It translates to CASSGPTENEEQYF. The variable domain in full, completed from reference TRBV9 and TRBJ2-7, reads DSGVTQTPKHLITATGQRVTLRCSPRSGDLSVYWYQQSLDQGLQFLIQYYNGEERAKGNILERFSAQQFPDLHSELNLSSLELGDSALYFCASSGPTENEEQYFGPGTRLTVT.

The chain employs TRBV6-1 and TRBJ2-4, with D possibly matching TRBD1 (6 bases). The V gene lost 6 bases and the J gene lost 9 bases, with 12 bases spanning the gap. Germline loops: CDR1 MNHNS, CDR2 SASEGT. This CDR3 is 12 amino acids long. CDR3 protein: CASSIPRGIQYF. CDR3 sequence (DNA): TGTGCCAGCAGCATACCCAGGGGCATTCAGTACTTC.

The chain links TRBV12-3 or TRBV12-4 to TRBJ1-1; possibly TRBD1 for D (5 bases). The CDR3 length is 15 residues. Deletions cut 5 bases from V and 1 base from J, with 14 bases between. In nucleotides, the CDR3 is TGTGCCAGCAGTCCCGTATGGGGGGGGAACACTGAAGCTTTCTTT. It yields the protein CASSPVWGGNTEAFF.

This clonotype has a count of ten or more. The chain has TRBV12-3 or TRBV12-4 and TRBJ2-4; 7 bases align to TRBD1. The CDR3 consists of 12 residues. V trimming: 5 bases; J trimming: 11 bases; junction bases outside the gene matches: 6. DNA of the CDR3: TGTGCCAGCAGTACAGGGGTCTCACTTCAGTACTTC. It specifies CASSTGVSLQYF.

This clonotype has a count of ten or more. This sequence joins TRBV12-3 or TRBV12-4 and TRBJ2-7, with D tentatively TRBD2 (5 bases). Trimming cost V 2 bases and J 3 bases, with 20 bases left between them. The CDR3 spans 17 residues. The CDR3 reads CASSLSQRNPTSYEQYF. CDR3 nucleotide sequence: TGTGCCAGCAGTTTATCACAACGGAACCCAACTAGCTACGAGCAGTACTTC.

There are many counts of this clonotype. The chain has TRBV7-9 and TRBJ1-2; TRBD1 might be the D (5 bases). V lost 6 bases, J lost 10 bases, and 21 bases lay in between. The CDR3 covers 14 residues. CDR1 is SEHNR, CDR2 FQNEAQ, per germline (reference sequence). CDR3 in amino acids: CASRQNRDGLDYTF. The CDR3 DNA reads as TGTGCCAGCAGACAGAACCGGGACGGTCTCGACTACACCTTC.

Worth noting for this clonotype: Compared with germline, one end of the junction differs, possibly owing to a read error. The chain carries TRBV27 and TRBJ1-1; D is possibly TRBD1 (5 bases). The CDR3 spans 13 residues. Looked up from germline, CDR1 is MNHEY and CDR2 is SMNVEV (reference sequence). The CDR3 is CTSRPRGGTEAFF. Written as DNA, the CDR3 is TGTACCAGCAGGCCCCGGGGGGGCACTGAAGCTTTCTTT.

This clonotype was counted at least ten times. CDR3 protein: CASSLVAGANTGELFF. Here the CDR3 DNA reads TGCGCCAGCAGCTTGGTAGCGGGGGCGAACACCGGGGAGCTGTTTTTT. The V and J genes are TRBV5-1 and TRBJ2-2; 9 bases line up with TRBD2. V dropped 0 bases and J dropped 0; count of bases not matched to a gene: 0. Germline CDR1 and CDR2: SGHRS and YFSETQ. The CDR3 contains 16 residues.

Ten or more counts support this clonotype. The V and J genes are TRBV19 and TRBJ1-2; 7 positions match TRBD1. CDR1 LNHDA and CDR2 SQIVND come from the germline V gene (reference sequence). Trimming at V came to 8 bases and at J to 4 bases, leaving 13 bases not matched to a gene. This CDR3 is built from 15 residues. CDR3 loop: CASARTGTAVYGYTF. The DNA for the CDR3 is TGTGCCAGTGCACGAACAGGGACAGCAGTCTATGGCTACACCTTC.

This clonotype was seen many times. V and J are TRBV6-2 or TRBV6-3 and TRBJ2-7; 8 bases line up with TRBD1. The ends lost 11 bases at V and 3 bases at J; junction bases unmatched: 6. CDR3 size: 12 residues. The germline V gene has CDR1 MNHEY and CDR2 SVGEGT. Here the CDR3 reads CALRTGNYEQYF. The CDR3 coding sequence is TGTGCCCTTCGGACAGGGAACTACGAGCAGTACTTC.